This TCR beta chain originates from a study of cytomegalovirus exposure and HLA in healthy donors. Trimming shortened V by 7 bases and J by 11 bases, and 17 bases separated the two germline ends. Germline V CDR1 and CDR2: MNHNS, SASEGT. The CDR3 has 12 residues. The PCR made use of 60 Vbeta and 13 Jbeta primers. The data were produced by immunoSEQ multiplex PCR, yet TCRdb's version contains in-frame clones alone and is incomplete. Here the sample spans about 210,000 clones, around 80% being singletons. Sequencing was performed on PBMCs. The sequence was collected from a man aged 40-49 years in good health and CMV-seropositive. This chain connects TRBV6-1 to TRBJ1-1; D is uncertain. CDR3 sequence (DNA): TGTGCCAGCACCTTGCCCGGACTGGATGCTTTCTTT. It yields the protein CASTLPGLDAFF.